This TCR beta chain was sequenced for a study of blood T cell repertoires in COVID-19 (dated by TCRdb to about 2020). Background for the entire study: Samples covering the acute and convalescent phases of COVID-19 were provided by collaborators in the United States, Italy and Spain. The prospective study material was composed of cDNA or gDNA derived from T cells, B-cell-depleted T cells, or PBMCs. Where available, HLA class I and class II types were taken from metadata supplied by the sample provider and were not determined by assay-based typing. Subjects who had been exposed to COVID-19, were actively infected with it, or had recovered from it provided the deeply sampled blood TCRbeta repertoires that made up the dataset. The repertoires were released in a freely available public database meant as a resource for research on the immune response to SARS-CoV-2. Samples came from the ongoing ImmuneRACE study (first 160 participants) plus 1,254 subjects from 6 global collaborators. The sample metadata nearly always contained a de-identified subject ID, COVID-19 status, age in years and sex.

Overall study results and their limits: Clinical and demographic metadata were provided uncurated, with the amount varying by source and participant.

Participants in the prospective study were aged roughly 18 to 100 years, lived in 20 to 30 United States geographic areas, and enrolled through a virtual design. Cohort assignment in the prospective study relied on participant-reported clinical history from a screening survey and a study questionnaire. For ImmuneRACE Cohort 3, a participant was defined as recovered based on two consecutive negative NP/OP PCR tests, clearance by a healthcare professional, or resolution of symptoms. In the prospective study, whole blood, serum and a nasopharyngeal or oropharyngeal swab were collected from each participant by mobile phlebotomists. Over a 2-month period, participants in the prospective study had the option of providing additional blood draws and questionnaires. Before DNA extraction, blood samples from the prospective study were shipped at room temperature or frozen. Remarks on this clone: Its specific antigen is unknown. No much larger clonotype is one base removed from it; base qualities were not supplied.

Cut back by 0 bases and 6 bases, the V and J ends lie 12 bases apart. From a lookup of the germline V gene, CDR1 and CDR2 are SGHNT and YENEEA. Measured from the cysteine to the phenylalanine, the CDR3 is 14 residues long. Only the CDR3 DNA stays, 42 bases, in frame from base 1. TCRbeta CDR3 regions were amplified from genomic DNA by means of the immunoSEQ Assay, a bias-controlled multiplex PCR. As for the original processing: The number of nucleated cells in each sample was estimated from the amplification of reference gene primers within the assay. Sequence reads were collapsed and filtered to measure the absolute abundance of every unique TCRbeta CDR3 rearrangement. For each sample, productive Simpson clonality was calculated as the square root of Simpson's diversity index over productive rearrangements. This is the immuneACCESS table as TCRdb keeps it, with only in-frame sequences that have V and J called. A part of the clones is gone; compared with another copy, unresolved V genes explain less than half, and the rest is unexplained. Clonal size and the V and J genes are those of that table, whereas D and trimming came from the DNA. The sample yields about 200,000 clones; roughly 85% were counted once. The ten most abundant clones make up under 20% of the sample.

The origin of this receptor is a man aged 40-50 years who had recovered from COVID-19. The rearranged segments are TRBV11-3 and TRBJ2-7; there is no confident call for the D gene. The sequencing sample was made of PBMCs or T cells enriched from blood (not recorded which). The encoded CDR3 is CASSLDYVAFEQYF. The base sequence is TGTGCCAGCAGCTTAGATTACGTAGCTTTCGAGCAGTACTTC.